A selection of T cell receptor beta chains follows, all from one sample in a study of blood T cell repertoires in COVID-19. Generated by immunoSEQ multiplex PCR, the TCRdb table keeps only in-frame clones and is missing some. The sample has approximately 90,000 clones; around 87% are singletons. Material: peripheral blood. Receptors were obtained from a human donor with acute or convalescent COVID-19. The donor label of this sample is uncertain. Each CDR3 is given with its conserved first and last residue. Each record gives: CDR3 protein, CDR3 DNA, V gene, D gene, J gene, clone size. A D gene is named only where the DNA matches it firmly. Some rows mark clone size as missing; the rest say once, few, many or name a class of expanded clone.

cdr3_aa: CASSLEGGQETQYF; cdr3_nt: TGCGCCAGCAGCTTGGAAGGCGGCCAAGAGACCCAGTACTTC; v_call: TRBV5-1; d_call: .; j_call: TRBJ2-5; clone_size: .
cdr3_aa: CASRLTGGYEQFF; cdr3_nt: TGTGCCAGCAGATTAACAGGGGGCTATGAGCAGTTCTTC; v_call: TRBV25-1; d_call: TRBD1; j_call: TRBJ2-1; clone_size: .
cdr3_aa: CASSQDRQGGYGYTF; cdr3_nt: TGTGCCAGCAGCCAAGATCGGCAGGGAGGCTATGGCTACACCTTC; v_call: TRBV4-2; d_call: .; j_call: TRBJ1-2; clone_size: few
cdr3_aa: CASSLGTGTFSTDTQYF; cdr3_nt: TGTGCCAGCAGCTTGGGGACAGGGACATTCAGCACAGATACGCAGTATTTT; v_call: TRBV5-5; d_call: TRBD1; j_call: TRBJ2-3; clone_size: .
cdr3_aa: CASSQVGGGAIDTQYF; cdr3_nt: TGTGCCAGCAGCCAAGTTGGCGGGGGGGCTATAGATACGCAGTATTTT; v_call: TRBV3-1/TRBV3-2; d_call: TRBD2; j_call: TRBJ2-3; clone_size: .
cdr3_aa: CASSLLNPGANYGYTF; cdr3_nt: TGTGCCAGCAGCTTACTTAACCCAGGGGCTAACTATGGCTACACCTTC; v_call: TRBV7-2; d_call: .; j_call: TRBJ1-2; clone_size: .
cdr3_aa: CASSWGVVKNIQYF; cdr3_nt: TGTGCCAGCAGCTGGGGGGTGGTCAAAAACATTCAGTACTTC; v_call: TRBV7-2; d_call: .; j_call: TRBJ2-4; clone_size: .
cdr3_aa: CASTQVNTEAFF; cdr3_nt: TGTGCCAGCACCCAGGTGAACACTGAAGCTTTCTTT; v_call: TRBV28; d_call: .; j_call: TRBJ1-1; clone_size: .
cdr3_aa: CASSPGQNYEQYF; cdr3_nt: TGTGCCAGCAGCCCCGGACAGAACTACGAGCAGTACTTC; v_call: TRBV11-2; d_call: .; j_call: TRBJ2-7; clone_size: few
cdr3_aa: CASSSDPAGFNTGELFF; cdr3_nt: TGCGCCAGCAGCTCGGATCCGGCGGGGTTCAACACCGGGGAGCTGTTTTTT; v_call: TRBV5-1; d_call: .; j_call: TRBJ2-2; clone_size: .
cdr3_aa: CASSQDRSRYNEQFF; cdr3_nt: TGTGCCAGCAGCCAAGATCGTAGCAGATACAATGAGCAGTTCTTC; v_call: TRBV3-1/TRBV3-2; d_call: .; j_call: TRBJ2-1; clone_size: .
cdr3_aa: CASSLESEQYF; cdr3_nt: TGTGCCAGCAGCTTAGAGAGCGAGCAGTACTTC; v_call: TRBV7-2; d_call: .; j_call: TRBJ2-7; clone_size: few
cdr3_aa: CAWSPLAGTVSYEQYF; cdr3_nt: TGTGCCTGGAGTCCCCTAGCCGGGACAGTCTCCTACGAGCAGTACTTC; v_call: TRBV30; d_call: TRBD1; j_call: TRBJ2-7; clone_size: .
cdr3_aa: CASSQYYNQPQHF; cdr3_nt: TGCGCCAGCAGCCAATACTACAATCAGCCCCAGCATTTT; v_call: TRBV4-3; d_call: .; j_call: TRBJ1-5; clone_size: few